Ten or more counts support the clone carrying this T cell receptor beta chain. Its matching antigen is unknown. This sample was included in a study of CD8 T cells in ankylosing spondylitis. A quantitative 5'-RACE method, one with molecular barcodes, was used to make TCR beta libraries. TCRdb recomputed calls from the 5' RACE reads with MiXCR, one row per CDR3 protein. This table has 200,000 to 250,000 distinct CDR3 sequences, approximately 7.3% appearing once. The CDR3 extends over 13 amino acids. V trimming: 8 bases; J trimming: 6 bases; junction bases outside the gene matches: 6. General study points: Matched synovial fluid from ankylosing spondylitis patients was reported to be enriched for disease-linked clones. It appeared that ankylosing spondylitis blood was characterized by a TCR beta motif of fewer than ten highly homologous variants.

The TCR comes from a male donor with ankylosing spondylitis. Material for sequencing was blood, either unsorted or a sorted T cell fraction (not recorded which). This sequence joins TRBV12-3 or TRBV12-4 and TRBJ2-1, with 8 bases lining up with TRBD2. CDR3 region: CASVPGLGNEQFF. The CDR3 nucleotides read TGTGCCAGCGTCCCGGGACTAGGCAATGAGCAGTTCTTC.